The 10 T cell receptor beta chains reported below all come from one sample, sequenced in a study of vaccination effects on CD4 cells after COVID-19. Sequencing was preceded by expansion of antigen-specific CD4+ T cells with viral peptide pools in the ViraFEST assay. Isolating CD4+ T cells followed 9 to 10 days of culture. Recipients of the vaccine had no prior SARS-CoV-2 infection and negative nucleocapsid antibodies. TCRdb's copy holds only in-frame clones and misses some; the assay was immunoSEQ multiplex PCR. This sample has 20,000 to 25,000 clones; 55% to 75% occur once, and the top ten carry roughly 12%. Antigens for these TCRs are unknown. The sequencing used CD4+ T cells from PBMCs cultured with HCoV-NL63 spike peptides, collected before COVID-19 vaccination. These receptors all stem from a human donor who received a COVID-19 vaccine.

The table lists this clone with a few counts. The V call is TRBV2, the J call TRBJ2-3; the D is unclear. CDR1 is SNHLY, CDR2 FYNNEI, per germline. The CDR3 extends over 14 amino acids. V was trimmed by 2 bases and J by 2 bases, leaving 8 bases between them. The CDR3 protein is CASSESPPTDTQYF. The CDR3 region has the DNA TGTGCCAGCAGTGAATCCCCACCCACAGATACGCAGTATTTT.

The CDR3 DNA follows: TGTGCCAGCAGTCGAAAAGGAGACCCGAGCTCCTACGAGCAGTACTTC. This translates into CASSRKGDPSSYEQYF. The V gene is TRBV27, the J gene TRBJ2-7; D not certain. CDR3 length equals 16 residues. Trimming left V 5 bases short and J 0 bases short, with 17 bases between. Germline CDR1 is MNHEY and CDR2 is SMNVEV (reference sequence).

The CDR3 sequence: CASSWDEGEQFF. The CDR3 DNA reads as TGTGCCAGCAGCTGGGACGAAGGTGAGCAGTTCTTC. The rearrangement uses TRBV5-4 and TRBJ2-1, with D perhaps matching TRBD1 or TRBD2 (5 bases each). CDR1 and CDR2 (germline): SGHNT, YYREEE (reference sequence). V gave up 3 bases and J gave up 9 bases, with 10 bases separating them. CDR3 length: 12 amino acids.

In this sample, this clone turned up a few times. The chain links TRBV12-3 or TRBV12-4 to TRBJ2-3; D remains unclear. This CDR3 is 13 amino acids long. V lost 2 bases, J lost 1 base, and 4 bases lay in between. The CDR3 sequence: CASSLTRTDTQYF. CDR3 DNA sequence: TGTGCCAGCAGTTTAACCCGCACAGATACGCAGTATTTT.

This clone appeared once. Here the CDR3 reads CASSVSPPAGGLETQYF. The DNA for the CDR3 is TGTGCCAGCAGCGTCAGCCCGCCAGCGGGAGGGTTGGAGACCCAGTACTTC. The rearrangement joins TRBV9 to TRBJ2-5; 10 bases map to TRBD2. V shed 2 bases and J 5 bases; nucleotides not matched to a gene: 12. Germline loops: CDR1 SGDLS, CDR2 YYNGEE. CDR3 size: 17 residues.

V is TRBV7-9 and J is TRBJ1-4, with D possibly matching TRBD1 (6 bases). Germline V gene sequence: CDR1 SEHNR, CDR2 FQNEAQ (reference sequence). The CDR3 spans 16 residues. V was trimmed by 1 base and J by 8 bases, leaving 17 bases between them. In DNA form, the CDR3 reads TGTGCCAGCAGCTTAGGAATGCACAGGGAGGGAGAAAAACTGTTTTTT. Amino acids: CASSLGMHREGEKLFF. The whole variable domain, remainder taken from reference TRBV7-9 and TRBJ1-4, is DTGVSQNPRHKITKRGQNVTFRCDPISEHNRLYWYRQTLGQGPEFLTYFQNEAQLEKSRLLSDRFSAERPKGSFSTLEIQRTEQGDSAMYLCASSLGMHREGEKLFFGSGTQLSVL.

The chain links TRBV5-4 to TRBJ1-2; no definite D call. Trimming shortened V by 0 bases and J by 4 bases, and 7 bases separated the two germline ends. The germline CDR1 and CDR2 sequences are SGHNT and YYREEE (reference sequence). The CDR3 is 13 amino acids. In nucleotides, the CDR3 is TGTGCCAGCAGCTTGGGGGGTACCTATGGCTACACCTTC. Amino acid sequence: CASSLGGTYGYTF.

The V and J genes are TRBV19 and TRBJ1-2, with D unclear. Germline V gene lookup returns CDR1 LNHDA and CDR2 SQIVND (reference sequence). Trimming removed 3 bases at V and 4 bases at J, with 9 bases between. This CDR3 contains 13 residues. The CDR3 region has the DNA TGTGCCAGTAGTATCGAGACGACCTATGGCTACACCTTC. This codes for CASSIETTYGYTF.

Remarks on this clone: Other nucleotide sequences from this sample produce the same CDR3. The V gene is TRBV19, the J gene TRBJ1-1; D may be TRBD1 (5 bases). V was shortened by 5 bases and J by 0 bases, with 7 bases between the two germline ends. The CDR3 loop spans 13 amino acids. Germline V gene sequence: CDR1 LNHDA, CDR2 SQIVND (reference sequence). The CDR3 is CASSSGLNTEAFF. CDR3 sequence (DNA): TGTGCCAGTAGTTCAGGGTTGAACACTGAAGCTTTCTTT. Full variable domain (missing parts from reference TRBV19 and TRBJ1-1): DGGITQSPKYLFRKEGQNVTLSCEQNLNHDAMYWYRQDPGQGLRLIYYSQIVNDFQKGDIAEGYSVSREKKESFPLTVTSAQKNPTAFYLCASSSGLNTEAFFGQGTRLTVV.

The table lists this clone with a few counts. The V call is TRBV6-5, the J call TRBJ2-2; 11 bases line up with TRBD1. Germline V gives CDR1 MNHEY, CDR2 SVGAGI. The CDR3 has 14 residues. J lost 5 bases, V lost 7 bases, and 3 bases had no gene match. This CDR3 is CASNRDRGTGELFF. CDR3 DNA sequence: TGTGCCAGCAACCGGGACAGGGGGACCGGGGAGCTGTTTTTT.